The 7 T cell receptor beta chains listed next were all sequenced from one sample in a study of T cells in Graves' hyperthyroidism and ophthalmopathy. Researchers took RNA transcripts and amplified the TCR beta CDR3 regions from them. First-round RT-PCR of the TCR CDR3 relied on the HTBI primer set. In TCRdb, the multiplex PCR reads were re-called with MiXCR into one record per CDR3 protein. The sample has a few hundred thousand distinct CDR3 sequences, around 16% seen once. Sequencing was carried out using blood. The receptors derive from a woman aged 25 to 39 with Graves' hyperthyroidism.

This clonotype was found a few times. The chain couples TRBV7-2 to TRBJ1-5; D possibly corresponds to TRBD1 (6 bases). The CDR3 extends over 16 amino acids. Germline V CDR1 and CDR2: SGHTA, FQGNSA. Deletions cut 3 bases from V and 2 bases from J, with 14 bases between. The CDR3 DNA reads TGTGCCAGCAGCTTCAACGAGGGGGGTGGCAATCAGCCCCAGCATTTT. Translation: CASSFNEGGGNQPQHF.

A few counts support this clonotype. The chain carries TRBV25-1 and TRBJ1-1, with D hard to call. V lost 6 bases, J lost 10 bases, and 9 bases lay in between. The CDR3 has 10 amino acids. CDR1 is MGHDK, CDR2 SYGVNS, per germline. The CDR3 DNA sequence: TGTGCCAGCAGATCCTGGAGAGCTTTCTTT. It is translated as CASRSWRAFF.

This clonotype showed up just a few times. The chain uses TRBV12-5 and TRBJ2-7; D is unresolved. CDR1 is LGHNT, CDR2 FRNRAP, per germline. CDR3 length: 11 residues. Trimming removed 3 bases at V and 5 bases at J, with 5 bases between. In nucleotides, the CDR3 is TGTGCTAGTGGTTTTATCCACGAGCAGTACTTC. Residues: CASGFIHEQYF.

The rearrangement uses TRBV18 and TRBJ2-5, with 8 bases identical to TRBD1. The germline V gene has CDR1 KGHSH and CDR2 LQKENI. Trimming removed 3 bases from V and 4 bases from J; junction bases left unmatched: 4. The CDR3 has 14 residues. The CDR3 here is CASSPLDRGETQYF. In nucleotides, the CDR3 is TGTGCCAGCTCACCCCTAGACAGGGGAGAGACCCAGTACTTC.

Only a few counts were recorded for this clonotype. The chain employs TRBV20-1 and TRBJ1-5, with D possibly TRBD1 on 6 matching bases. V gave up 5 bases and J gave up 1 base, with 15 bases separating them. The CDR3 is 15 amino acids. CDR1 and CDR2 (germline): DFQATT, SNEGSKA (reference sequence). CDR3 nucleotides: TGCAGTGCTGCTTTGGGGGGCGAGAGCAATCAGCCCCAGCATTTT. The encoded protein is CSAALGGESNQPQHF.

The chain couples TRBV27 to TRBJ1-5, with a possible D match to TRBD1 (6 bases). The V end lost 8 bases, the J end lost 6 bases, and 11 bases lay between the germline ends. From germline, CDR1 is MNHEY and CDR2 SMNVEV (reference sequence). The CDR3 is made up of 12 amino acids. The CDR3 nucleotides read TGTGCCAGCCGGCGGGGGGCTCAGCCCCAGCATTTT. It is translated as CASRRGAQPQHF.

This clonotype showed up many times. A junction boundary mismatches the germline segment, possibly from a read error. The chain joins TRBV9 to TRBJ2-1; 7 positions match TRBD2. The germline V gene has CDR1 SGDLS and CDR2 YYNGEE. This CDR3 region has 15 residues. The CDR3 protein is CASSVGLAEYNEQFF. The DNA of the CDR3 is TGCGCCAGCAGTGTTGGGCTAGCGGAGTACAATGAGCAGTTCTTC.